Sequencing of this T cell receptor delta chain was carried out in a study of γδ T cells in repeated Plasmodium falciparum infection (dated by TCRdb to 2020 to 2022). With regard to the full study: In the natural-infection arm, Malian children exposed to intense seasonal malaria transmission were enrolled and compared against age and gender matched Australian children. Four controlled human malaria infections were administered to about five malaria-naive U.S. adults over around 600 days by bites from P. falciparum NF54-infected Anopheles stephensi mosquitoes. Samples from controlled-infection subjects were taken at baseline, right before selected infections, and 21 days after each infection. Malian gammadelta TCR repertoires were analysed cross-sectionally during no-transmission periods and were analysed longitudinally across acute febrile malaria episodes. The study examined how repeated Plasmodium falciparum infection shapes the human gammadelta T cell repertoire, using natural infection in Mali and controlled human malaria infection. Beyond this particular receptor, the publication reports: Across time and infection, the Vgamma9/Vdelta2+ TCR repertoires showed a highly stable polyclonal makeup, with many TCRgamma sequences overlapping between individuals. Compared with Australian children, Malian children appeared to have Vdelta2-negative gammadelta TCR repertoires that were more clonally expanded, less diverse and less shared. Because the controlled-infection cohort was small, analysis of inter-individual variability in gammadelta T cell responses was limited. Repeated controlled infections appeared to drive waves of new clonotype selection in Vdelta2-negative, largely Vdelta1+, gammadelta TCR repertoires. Generalizability was limited because the Malian cohort came from a small rural village made up predominantly of one ethnic group.

For bulk TCR repertoire analysis, Vgamma9/Vdelta2+ and Vdelta2-negative gammadelta T cell populations were isolated by flow sorting from peripheral blood mononuclear cells. The library came from multiplex PCR. The instrument given in TCRdb is Illumina MiSeq. From each sorted gammadelta T cell sample, both TCR gamma (TRG) and TCR delta (TRD) chains were sequenced. Under the source paper's analysis protocol: The repertoire analyses drew on clonotype tree plots, the accumulated frequency of the top 20 clonotypes, and diversity index (DI) and D75 metrics. For TCRdb, the public reads were processed anew by CATT, and duplicate DNA sequences were folded into one row. The V and J calls and clone size come from TCRdb's table, not from the authors' own analysis. The table for this sample lists about 50,000 delta-chain clones; around 2% of them were counted only once. The ten largest clones take up around 25% of the sample.

Ten or more counts support this clone. The target of this receptor is not known. TCRdb's protein for this DNA is that of a much larger clone and differs from the translation at residue 10, likely a read error; the protein shown is the DNA translation. Taken from the germline V gene, the CDR1 and CDR2 loops are GEAIGNYY and EKD. The V end loses 0 bases and the J end loses 4 bases, and a stretch of 14 bases separates them. The CDR3 covers 15 residues, taking in both the cysteine and the phenylalanine. Here the CDR3 DNA is all that survives: 45 bases in frame from base 1. Sequencing input: gamma-delta T cells from blood. The sequence was collected from a pool of human donors (malaria-infected and uninfected, not separated). The V gene is TRDV2 and the J gene is TRDJ1; a tentative D match to TRDD3 spans 5 bases. The J gene was missing in TCRdb and was found by matching the end of the DNA to germline. The DNA sequence reads TGTGCCTGTGACACCGTTGGGGTGCCTGTCGATAAACTCATCTTT. Its coded protein is CACDTVGVPVDKLIF.